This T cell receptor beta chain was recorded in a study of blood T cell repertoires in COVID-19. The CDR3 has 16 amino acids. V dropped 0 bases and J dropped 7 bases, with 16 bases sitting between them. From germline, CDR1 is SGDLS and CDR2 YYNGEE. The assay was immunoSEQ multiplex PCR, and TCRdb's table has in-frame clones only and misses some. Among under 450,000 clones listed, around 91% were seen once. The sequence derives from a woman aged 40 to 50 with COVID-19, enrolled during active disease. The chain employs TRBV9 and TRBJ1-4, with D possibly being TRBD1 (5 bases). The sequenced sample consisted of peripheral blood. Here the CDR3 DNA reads TGTGCCAGCAGCGTAGGATTCCAGGGTGTAAGTGAAAAACTGTTTTTT. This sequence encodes CASSVGFQGVSEKLFF.